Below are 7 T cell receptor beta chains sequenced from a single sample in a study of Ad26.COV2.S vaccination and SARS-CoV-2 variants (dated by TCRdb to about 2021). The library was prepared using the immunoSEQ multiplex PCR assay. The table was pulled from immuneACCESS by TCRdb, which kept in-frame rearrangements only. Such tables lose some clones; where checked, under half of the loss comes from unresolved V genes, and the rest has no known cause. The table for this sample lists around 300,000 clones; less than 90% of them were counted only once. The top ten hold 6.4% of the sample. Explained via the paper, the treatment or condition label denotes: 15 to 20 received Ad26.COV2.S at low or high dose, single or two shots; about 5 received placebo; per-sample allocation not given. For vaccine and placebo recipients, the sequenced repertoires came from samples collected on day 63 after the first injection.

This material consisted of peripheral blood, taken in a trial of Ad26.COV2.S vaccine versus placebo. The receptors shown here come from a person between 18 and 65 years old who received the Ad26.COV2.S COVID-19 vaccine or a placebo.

In DNA form, the CDR3 reads TGCGCCAGCAGCCAAGAACGGAACCAATATATCGCTGAAGCTTTCTTT. Its protein is CASSQERNQYIAEAFF. V gene TRBV4-3 combines with J gene TRBJ1-1; D is ambiguous. Trimming cost V 0 bases and J 6 bases, with 17 bases left between them. Germline assignment: CDR1 LGHNA and CDR2 YSLEER. The length of the CDR3 is 16 residues.

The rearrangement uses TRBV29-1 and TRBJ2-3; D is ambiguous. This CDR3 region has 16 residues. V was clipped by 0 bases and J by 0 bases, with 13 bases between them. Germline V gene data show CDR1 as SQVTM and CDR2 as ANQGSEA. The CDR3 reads CSVEDNNPTSTDTQYF. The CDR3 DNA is TGCAGCGTTGAAGATAATAATCCCACTAGCACAGATACGCAGTATTTT.

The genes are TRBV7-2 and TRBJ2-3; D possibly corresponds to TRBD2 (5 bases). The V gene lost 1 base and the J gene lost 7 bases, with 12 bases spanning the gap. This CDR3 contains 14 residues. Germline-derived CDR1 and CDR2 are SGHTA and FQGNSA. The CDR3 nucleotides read TGTGCCAGCAGCTTAGGAAGCGGATTTTATACGCAGTATTTT. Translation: CASSLGSGFYTQYF.

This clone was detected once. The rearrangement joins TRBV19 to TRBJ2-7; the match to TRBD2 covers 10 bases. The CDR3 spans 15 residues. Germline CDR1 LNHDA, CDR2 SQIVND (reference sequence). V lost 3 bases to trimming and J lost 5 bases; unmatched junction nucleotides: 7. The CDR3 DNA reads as TGTGCCAGTAGTATTTTGTTAGCGGGAGGCAACGAGCAGTACTTC. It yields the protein CASSILLAGGNEQYF.

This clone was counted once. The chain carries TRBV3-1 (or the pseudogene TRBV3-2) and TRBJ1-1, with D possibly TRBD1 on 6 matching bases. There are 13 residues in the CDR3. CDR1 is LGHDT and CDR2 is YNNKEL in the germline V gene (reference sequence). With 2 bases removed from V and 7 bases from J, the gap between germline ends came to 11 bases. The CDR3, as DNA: TGTGCCAGCAGCCAAAGGGGGGGCAGTGAAGCTTTCTTT. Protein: CASSQRGGSEAFF.

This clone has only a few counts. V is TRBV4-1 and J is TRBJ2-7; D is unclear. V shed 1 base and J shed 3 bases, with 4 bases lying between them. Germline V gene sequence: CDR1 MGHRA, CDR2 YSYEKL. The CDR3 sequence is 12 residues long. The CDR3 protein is CASSQVGYEQYF. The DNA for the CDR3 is TGCGCCAGCAGCCAAGTGGGCTACGAGCAGTACTTC.

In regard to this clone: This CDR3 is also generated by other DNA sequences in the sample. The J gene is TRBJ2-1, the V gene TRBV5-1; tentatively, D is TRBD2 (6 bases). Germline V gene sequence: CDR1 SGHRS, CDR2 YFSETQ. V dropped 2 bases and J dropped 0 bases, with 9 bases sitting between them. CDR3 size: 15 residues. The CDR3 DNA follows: TGCGCCAGCAGCTTAGCGGGCAGCTCCTACAATGAGCAGTTCTTC. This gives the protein CASSLAGSSYNEQFF.